A single sample gave rise to the 16 T cell receptor beta chains below, sequenced in a study of blood T cell repertoires in COVID-19. The assay was immunoSEQ multiplex PCR, and TCRdb's table has in-frame clones only and misses some. Among some 60,000 clones listed, roughly 92% were seen once. Sequenced input: peripheral blood. These receptors originate from a human donor in a cohort sampled during active COVID-19.

This chain uses TRBV6-5 with TRBJ2-7; no firm D call. The CDR3 is 12 amino acids. Germline lookup yields CDR1 MNHEY and CDR2 SVGAGI. V was trimmed by 7 bases and J by 2 bases, leaving 9 bases between them. The CDR3 DNA reads TGTGCCAGCACCTACCCCGCCTACGAGCAGTACTTC. It yields the protein CASTYPAYEQYF.

This clone was observed a few times. J is TRBJ1-1 and V is TRBV6-6, with unresolved D. CDR1 is MNHNY and CDR2 is SVGAGI in the germline V gene (reference sequence). Trimming removed 3 bases at V and 6 bases at J, with 5 bases between. The CDR3 has 11 residues. The CDR3 spells CASSYLAEAFF. The CDR3 DNA follows: TGTGCCAGCAGTTATCTAGCTGAAGCTTTCTTT.

This chain joins TRBV3-1 (or the pseudogene TRBV3-2) and TRBJ2-3, with D maybe TRBD1 (6 bases). Looked up from germline, CDR1 is LGHDT and CDR2 is YNNKEL (reference sequence). V was pared by 6 bases and J by 5 bases, with 12 bases between. This CDR3 has 13 amino acids. CDR3 loop: CASRKFRGDTQYF. The CDR3 region has the DNA TGTGCCAGCAGAAAATTCAGGGGAGATACGCAGTATTTT.

The chain couples TRBV14 to TRBJ2-3; 7 bases line up with TRBD2. The germline V gene has CDR1 SGHDN and CDR2 FVKESK. CDR3 length: 18 residues. V lost 1 base and J lost 5; bases outside the gene matches: 15. CDR3 region: CASSQVAWTRVFGDTQYF. CDR3 nucleotides: TGTGCCAGCAGCCAAGTTGCTTGGACTAGAGTCTTTGGAGATACGCAGTATTTT.

The genes are TRBV30 and TRBJ1-1, with TRBD1 as a possible D gene (5 bases). The germline V gene encodes CDR1 GTSNPN and CDR2 SVGIG (reference sequence). This CDR3 region has 12 residues. Deletions cut 3 bases from V and 4 bases from J, with 9 bases between. Here the CDR3 DNA reads TGTGCCTGGAGCGGGGGTTTCACTGAAGCTTTCTTT. Translated, it gives CAWSGGFTEAFF.

This rearrangement joins TRBV11-2 to TRBJ2-7, with 10 positions matching TRBD2. Germline loops: CDR1 SGHAT, CDR2 FQNNGV. The CDR3 is made up of 14 amino acids. V gave up 4 bases and J gave up 4 bases; unmatched junction bases: 4. CDR3 loop: CASSSSSGGYEQYF. CDR3 coding DNA: TGTGCCAGCAGCTCTTCTAGCGGGGGTTACGAGCAGTACTTC.

This clone was seen a few times. V and J are TRBV6-5 and TRBJ2-7, with a tentative D call TRBD2 (5 bases). Germline V gene lookup returns CDR1 MNHEY and CDR2 SVGAGI. Trimming shortened V by 4 bases and J by 0 bases, and 13 bases separated the two germline ends. The CDR3 extends over 15 amino acids. CDR3: CASSSISGTSYEQYF. CDR3 sequence (DNA): TGTGCCAGCAGTTCGATCAGCGGCACCTCCTACGAGCAGTACTTC.

This chain connects TRBV5-1 to TRBJ1-4, with D tentatively TRBD1 (6 bases). CDR1 is SGHRS and CDR2 is YFSETQ in the germline V gene. Trimming removed 5 bases at V and 8 bases at J, with 13 bases between. CDR3 length: 13 residues. The CDR3 here is CASSGGAGEKLFF. Written as DNA, the CDR3 is TGCGCCAGCAGTGGGGGCGCCGGGGAAAAACTGTTTTTT.

CDR3 in DNA: TGTGCCAGCAGCATTCCGGGTCCTTCCTACAATGAGCAGTTCTTC. Protein sequence: CASSIPGPSYNEQFF. The chain carries TRBV2 and TRBJ2-1; D unclear. The germline CDR1 and CDR2 sequences are SNHLY and FYNNEI. CDR3 length: 15 residues. Trimming shortened V by 6 bases and J by 1 base, and 13 bases separated the two germline ends.

The V gene is TRBV30, the J gene TRBJ1-2, with 8 nucleotides matching TRBD1. Germline values: CDR1 GTSNPN, CDR2 SVGIG (reference sequence). Unmatched junction bases numbered 3, after V lost 1 base and J lost 8 bases. The length of the CDR3 is 12 residues. The chain's CDR3 is CAWSEHRGGYTF. In DNA form, the CDR3 reads TGTGCCTGGAGTGAGCACAGGGGGGGCTACACCTTC.

This chain links TRBV6-6 with TRBJ2-1; 8 bases match TRBD1. The CDR3 runs 16 residues. Germline values: CDR1 MNHNY, CDR2 SVGAGI (reference sequence). V dropped 6 bases and J dropped 7; count of bases not matched to a gene: 14. CDR3 in amino acids: CASRTLNRGVGNEQFF. CDR3 in DNA: TGTGCCAGCAGGACACTAAACAGGGGGGTGGGGAATGAGCAGTTCTTC.

The gene calls are TRBV30 and TRBJ1-2; TRBD1 matches 8 bases. CDR3 length: 13 residues. CDR1 and CDR2 (germline): GTSNPN, SVGIG (reference sequence). V lost 4 bases to trimming and J lost 5 bases; unmatched junction nucleotides: 6. The CDR3, as DNA: TGTGCCTGGACAGGGGGCTTAAAGTATGGCTACACCTTC. Protein product: CAWTGGLKYGYTF.

The rearrangement links TRBV9 to TRBJ2-1; a possible D gene is TRBD2 (6 bases). V was trimmed by 4 bases and J by 4 bases, leaving 15 bases between them. The CDR3 runs to 15 residues. CDR1 and CDR2 (germline): SGDLS, YYNGEE. As DNA, the CDR3 is TGTGCCAGCAGCCCCGGAGGGGACTTATACAATGAGCAGTTCTTC. Protein: CASSPGGDLYNEQFF.

The chain links TRBV14 to TRBJ2-3; 7 bases align to TRBD2. Germline assignment: CDR1 SGHDN and CDR2 FVKESK. The CDR3 length is 16 residues. Unmatched junction bases numbered 5, after V lost 0 bases and J lost 2 bases. The CDR3 DNA reads TGTGCCAGCAGCCAAGATGGGGGACTAACCACAGATACGCAGTATTTT. It translates to CASSQDGGLTTDTQYF.

The chain carries TRBV2 and TRBJ1-4, with 8 bases matching TRBD1. The CDR3 has 17 residues. In germline, CDR1 is SNHLY, CDR2 FYNNEI. Trimming cost V 8 bases and J 8 bases; bases outside gene matches: 19. In DNA form, the CDR3 reads TGTGCCAGCTCTGGGGGCCCGGGACAGGACCGAGGGGAAAAACTGTTTTTT. Translating it yields CASSGGPGQDRGEKLFF.

This sequence joins TRBV19 and TRBJ2-7, with D perhaps matching TRBD2 (6 bases). Germline assignment: CDR1 LNHDA and CDR2 SQIVND (reference sequence). V lost 4 bases, J lost 4 bases, and 8 bases lay in between. This CDR3 region has 12 residues. The CDR3 DNA reads TGTGCCAGTAGTACAGGGAGGTACGAGCAGTACTTC. It yields the protein CASSTGRYEQYF.